This T cell receptor (beta chain) was observed in a study of brain metastases from non-small cell lung cancer. The CDR3 is made up of 15 amino acids. Germline CDR1 and CDR2: LGHDT and YNNKEL (reference sequence). Trimming stripped 1 base from V and 16 bases from J, with 20 bases between. This clone was found once. What it binds is not known. The same CDR3 arises from other DNA sequences in this sample as well. Assay used: immunoSEQ multiplex PCR; TCRdb lists only in-frame clones, some missing. The table records 1,500 to 2,000 clones, approximately 93% of them present only once. Regarding the study as a whole: T-cell clones appeared expanded in around 64% of brain metastases relative to matched primary tumors. Compared with primary tumors, brain metastases showed less T-cell infiltration. TCR repertoires overlapped largely between brain metastases and matched primaries.

The clonotype originates from a donor over 35 with non-small cell lung cancer. V usage is TRBV3-1 (or the pseudogene TRBV3-2) and J usage is TRBJ1-6; D call uncertain. The sequencing sample was made of tissue from a brain metastasis. The CDR3 nucleotides read TGTGCCAGCAGCCAAGGACCTGTATCAGGAGCAATACTCCACTTT. Residues: CASSQGPVSGAILHF.